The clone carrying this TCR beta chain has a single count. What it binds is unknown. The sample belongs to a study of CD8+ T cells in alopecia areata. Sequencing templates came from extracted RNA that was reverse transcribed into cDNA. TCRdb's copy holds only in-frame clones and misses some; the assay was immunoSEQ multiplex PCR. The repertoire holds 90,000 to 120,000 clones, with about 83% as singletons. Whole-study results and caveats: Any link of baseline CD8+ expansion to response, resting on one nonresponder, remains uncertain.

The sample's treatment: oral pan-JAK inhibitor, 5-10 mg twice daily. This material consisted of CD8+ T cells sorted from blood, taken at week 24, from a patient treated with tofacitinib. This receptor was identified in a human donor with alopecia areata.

The CDR3 region is CASSTPGGLTDTQYF. The CDR3, as DNA: TGTGCCAGCAGTACCCCGGGGGGGCTTACAGATACGCAGTATTTT. The rearrangement uses TRBV6-5 and TRBJ2-3; 8 bases fit TRBD2. Germline values: CDR1 MNHEY, CDR2 SVGAGI. The V and J ends lost 5 bases and 3 bases, in that order; junction bases with no gene match: 7. There are 15 residues in the CDR3.